Listed below are T cell receptor beta chains from one sample, sequenced in a study of shared clonotypes between healthy human individuals. Profiling relied on immunoSEQ multiplex PCR, and the TCRdb table lists in-frame clones only, not all of them. The sample lists a few million clones; roughly 93% were seen once. Input material: naive CD8+ T cells from PBMCs. The receptor set was obtained from a man between 18 and 35 years old in good health. Some clones in this sample may be carry-over from other donors' samples. Each CDR3 is given with its conserved first and last residue. D genes are given only for firm matches. For some rows the clone size is stated as once, few or many, or as a class when expanded; others skip it.

D gene: TRBD1; J gene: TRBJ2-3; V gene: TRBV15; CDR3 length: 15; clone size: -; CDR3 protein: CATRAPTGAADTQYF; CDR3 DNA: TGTGCCACCCGGGCTCCGACAGGGGCGGCAGATACGCAGTATTTT
D gene: -; J gene: TRBJ2-7; V gene: TRBV5-3; CDR3 length: 14; clone size: -; CDR3 protein: CARKMTASSREQYF; CDR3 DNA: TGTGCCAGAAAAATGACGGCCAGTTCACGCGAGCAGTACTTC
D gene: TRBD1; J gene: TRBJ1-1; V gene: TRBV28; CDR3 length: 13; clone size: -; CDR3 protein: CASSPRGHTEAFF; CDR3 DNA: TGTGCCAGCAGTCCAAGGGGGCATACTGAAGCTTTCTTT
D gene: TRBD1; J gene: TRBJ1-1; V gene: TRBV28; CDR3 length: 16; clone size: -; CDR3 protein: CASSLYTGDLNTEAFF; CDR3 DNA: TGTGCCAGCAGCTTATATACAGGGGATCTGAACACTGAAGCTTTCTTT
D gene: -; J gene: TRBJ2-2; V gene: TRBV4-3; CDR3 length: 14; clone size: -; CDR3 protein: CASSRLTGTGELFF; CDR3 DNA: TGCGCCAGCAGCCGGTTGACCGGGACCGGGGAGCTGTTTTTT
D gene: -; J gene: TRBJ2-7; V gene: TRBV5-4; CDR3 length: 15; clone size: -; CDR3 protein: CASSISGTITYEQYF; CDR3 DNA: TGTGCCAGCAGCATTTCCGGGACAATTACCTACGAGCAGTACTTC
D gene: TRBD1; J gene: TRBJ2-2; V gene: TRBV10-3; CDR3 length: 16; clone size: once; CDR3 protein: CAISADRGRNTGELFF; CDR3 DNA: TGTGCCATCAGTGCCGACAGGGGGCGGAACACCGGGGAGCTGTTTTTT
D gene: -; J gene: TRBJ2-6; V gene: TRBV5-4; CDR3 length: 17; clone size: -; CDR3 protein: CASSPLGLSSGANVLTF; CDR3 DNA: TGTGCCAGCAGCCCGCTGGGGCTGAGCTCTGGGGCCAACGTCCTGACTTTC
D gene: -; J gene: TRBJ2-7; V gene: TRBV9; CDR3 length: 12; clone size: -; CDR3 protein: CASSASDYEQYF; CDR3 DNA: TGTGCCAGCAGCGCTAGTGACTACGAGCAGTACTTC
D gene: -; J gene: TRBJ1-4; V gene: TRBV6-1; CDR3 length: 14; clone size: -; CDR3 protein: CASSEGRRYEKLFF; CDR3 DNA: TGTGCCAGCAGTGAGGGCAGGAGATATGAAAAACTGTTTTTT
D gene: TRBD2; J gene: TRBJ2-1; V gene: TRBV11-2; CDR3 length: 16; clone size: -; CDR3 protein: CASSLTSGIFYNEQFF; CDR3 DNA: TGTGCCAGCAGCTTGACTAGCGGTATCTTTTACAATGAGCAGTTCTTC
D gene: -; J gene: TRBJ1-3; V gene: TRBV9; CDR3 length: 11; clone size: -; CDR3 protein: CASSDANTIYF; CDR3 DNA: TGTGCCAGCAGCGATGCAAACACCATATATTTT
D gene: TRBD1; J gene: TRBJ1-1; V gene: TRBV19; CDR3 length: 17; clone size: -; CDR3 protein: CASSIRFRDRVDTEAFF; CDR3 DNA: TGTGCCAGTAGTATCAGATTCAGGGACAGGGTTGACACTGAAGCTTTCTTT
D gene: -; J gene: TRBJ1-4; V gene: TRBV6-6; CDR3 length: 16; clone size: once; CDR3 protein: CASSSPRGGPNEKLFF; CDR3 DNA: TGTGCCAGCAGTTCTCCCCGTGGGGGGCCAAATGAAAAACTGTTTTTT
D gene: TRBD2; J gene: TRBJ2-7; V gene: TRBV7-8; CDR3 length: 15; clone size: -; CDR3 protein: CASTVALANSYEQYF; CDR3 DNA: TGTGCCAGCACCGTGGCACTAGCGAACTCCTACGAGCAGTACTTC
D gene: -; J gene: TRBJ1-2; V gene: TRBV27; CDR3 length: 14; clone size: -; CDR3 protein: CASSHRTGLYGYTF; CDR3 DNA: TGTGCCAGCAGTCATCGGACGGGACTCTATGGCTACACCTTC
D gene: TRBD2; J gene: TRBJ2-7; V gene: TRBV7-9; CDR3 length: 16; clone size: -; CDR3 protein: CASSSTRAGGLYEQYF; CDR3 DNA: TGTGCCAGCAGCTCCACTCGGGCGGGAGGACTCTACGAGCAGTACTTC
D gene: -; J gene: TRBJ2-7; V gene: TRBV4-1; CDR3 length: 15; clone size: -; CDR3 protein: CASSQVAGWHYEQYF; CDR3 DNA: TGCGCCAGCAGCCAAGTGGCAGGTTGGCATTACGAGCAGTACTTC
D gene: -; J gene: TRBJ1-1; V gene: TRBV7-9; CDR3 length: 13; clone size: -; CDR3 protein: CASNLGVDTEAFF; CDR3 DNA: TGTGCCAGCAACCTGGGGGTGGACACTGAAGCTTTCTTT
D gene: -; J gene: TRBJ2-3; V gene: TRBV5-1; CDR3 length: 15; clone size: -; CDR3 protein: CASSPDGGSTDTQYF; CDR3 DNA: TGCGCCAGCAGCCCGGATGGCGGAAGCACAGATACGCAGTATTTT
D gene: -; J gene: TRBJ1-1; V gene: TRBV19; CDR3 length: 16; clone size: -; CDR3 protein: CASSIGASDPQLEAFF; CDR3 DNA: TGTGCCAGTAGTATAGGGGCCAGCGATCCCCAACTTGAAGCTTTCTTT
D gene: TRBD2; J gene: TRBJ2-2; V gene: TRBV9; CDR3 length: 16; clone size: -; CDR3 protein: CASSVRLAQNTGELFF; CDR3 DNA: TGTGCCAGCAGCGTCCGACTAGCACAGAACACCGGGGAGCTGTTTTTT
D gene: -; J gene: TRBJ2-7; V gene: TRBV28; CDR3 length: 13; clone size: -; CDR3 protein: CASTNPLPYEQYF; CDR3 DNA: TGTGCCAGCACTAACCCCCTACCCTACGAGCAGTACTTC
D gene: TRBD2; J gene: TRBJ2-1; V gene: TRBV27; CDR3 length: 15; clone size: -; CDR3 protein: CASSLLIAGANEQFF; CDR3 DNA: TGTGCCAGCAGCCTTCTGATAGCGGGGGCCAATGAGCAGTTCTTC
D gene: TRBD1; J gene: TRBJ2-3; V gene: TRBV30; CDR3 length: 15; clone size: -; CDR3 protein: CAWSAGTGGTDTQYF; CDR3 DNA: TGTGCCTGGAGTGCCGGGACAGGGGGCACAGATACGCAGTATTTT
D gene: -; J gene: TRBJ1-2; V gene: TRBV13; CDR3 length: 13; clone size: -; CDR3 protein: CASSLEGFYGYTF; CDR3 DNA: TGTGCCAGCAGCTTAGAAGGGTTCTATGGCTACACCTTC
D gene: TRBD2; J gene: TRBJ2-1; V gene: TRBV11-2; CDR3 length: 19; clone size: -; CDR3 protein: CASSPSRTSGRAGYNEQFF; CDR3 DNA: TGTGCCAGCAGCCCCTCCCGGACTAGCGGGAGGGCCGGTTACAATGAGCAGTTCTTC
D gene: TRBD2; J gene: TRBJ2-1; V gene: TRBV27; CDR3 length: 16; clone size: -; CDR3 protein: CASSLWGLGGYNEQFF; CDR3 DNA: TGTGCCAGCAGTTTATGGGGACTAGGGGGTTACAATGAGCAGTTCTTC
D gene: TRBD2; J gene: TRBJ2-1; V gene: TRBV28; CDR3 length: 16; clone size: -; CDR3 protein: CASSPLAGPPYNEQFF; CDR3 DNA: TGTGCCAGCAGTCCTCTAGCGGGGCCCCCCTACAATGAGCAGTTCTTC
D gene: TRBD2; J gene: TRBJ2-7; V gene: TRBV5-6; CDR3 length: 14; clone size: -; CDR3 protein: CASSPGLAAYEQYF; CDR3 DNA: TGTGCCAGCAGCCCGGGGCTAGCGGCCTACGAGCAGTACTTC
D gene: -; J gene: TRBJ2-7; V gene: TRBV18; CDR3 length: 14; clone size: -; CDR3 protein: CASSPRGEAYEQYF; CDR3 DNA: TGTGCCAGCTCACCACGGGGGGAGGCCTACGAGCAGTACTTC
D gene: TRBD1; J gene: TRBJ1-1; V gene: TRBV19; CDR3 length: 16; clone size: -; CDR3 protein: CASSAENRGRNTEAFF; CDR3 DNA: TGTGCCAGTAGTGCGGAGAACAGGGGGCGGAACACTGAAGCTTTCTTT
D gene: -; J gene: TRBJ1-1; V gene: TRBV29-1; CDR3 length: 10; clone size: -; CDR3 protein: CSALGAEAFF; CDR3 DNA: TGCAGCGCCCTCGGGGCTGAAGCTTTCTTT
D gene: -; J gene: TRBJ2-7; V gene: TRBV27; CDR3 length: 13; clone size: -; CDR3 protein: CASGGILTGEQYF; CDR3 DNA: TGTGCCAGCGGGGGGATTCTTACAGGCGAGCAGTACTTC
D gene: TRBD1; J gene: TRBJ1-2; V gene: TRBV9; CDR3 length: 16; clone size: -; CDR3 protein: CASSSQLGRGLYGYTF; CDR3 DNA: TGTGCCAGCAGCTCACAATTAGGAAGGGGGCTCTATGGCTACACCTTC
D gene: TRBD2; J gene: TRBJ2-1; V gene: TRBV5-1; CDR3 length: 17; clone size: -; CDR3 protein: CASSPRFGLAGANEQFF; CDR3 DNA: TGCGCCAGCAGCCCCAGGTTCGGGCTAGCGGGAGCCAATGAGCAGTTCTTC
D gene: TRBD1; J gene: TRBJ1-3; V gene: TRBV11-2; CDR3 length: 17; clone size: -; CDR3 protein: CASSPRQGTLVGNTIYF; CDR3 DNA: TGTGCCAGCAGCCCCCGACAGGGAACCTTGGTTGGAAACACCATATATTTT
D gene: -; J gene: TRBJ2-1; V gene: TRBV28; CDR3 length: 13; clone size: -; CDR3 protein: CASSLEGGNEQFF; CDR3 DNA: TGTGCCAGCAGTTTAGAGGGGGGGAATGAGCAGTTCTTC
D gene: -; J gene: TRBJ2-4; V gene: TRBV7-9; CDR3 length: 16; clone size: -; CDR3 protein: CASSAPGHLAKNIQYF; CDR3 DNA: TGTGCCAGCAGCGCACCGGGACACCTAGCCAAAAACATTCAGTACTTC
D gene: TRBD2; J gene: TRBJ2-2; V gene: TRBV2; CDR3 length: 19; clone size: -; CDR3 protein: CASSELGLAGVRNTGELFF; CDR3 DNA: TGTGCCAGCAGTGAGCTCGGGCTAGCGGGAGTTCGGAACACCGGGGAGCTGTTTTTT
D gene: -; J gene: TRBJ1-2; V gene: TRBV18; CDR3 length: 13; clone size: -; CDR3 protein: CASSPPRDYGYTF; CDR3 DNA: TGTGCCAGCTCACCTCCCCGGGACTATGGCTACACCTTC
D gene: TRBD2; J gene: TRBJ2-1; V gene: TRBV4-1; CDR3 length: 21; clone size: -; CDR3 protein: CASSQDSRVYRLADGNNEQFF; CDR3 DNA: TGCGCCAGCAGCCAAGATTCTCGGGTCTACCGGCTAGCGGACGGAAACAATGAGCAGTTCTTC
D gene: -; J gene: TRBJ1-5; V gene: TRBV27; CDR3 length: 16; clone size: -; CDR3 protein: CASSSSSGDSNQPQHF; CDR3 DNA: TGTGCCAGCAGTTCCTCCTCAGGGGATAGCAATCAGCCCCAGCATTTT
D gene: TRBD1; J gene: TRBJ1-5; V gene: TRBV7-9; CDR3 length: 14; clone size: -; CDR3 protein: CASEEGTGYQPQHF; CDR3 DNA: TGTGCCAGCGAAGAAGGGACAGGTTATCAGCCCCAGCATTTT
D gene: -; J gene: TRBJ1-5; V gene: TRBV2; CDR3 length: 13; clone size: -; CDR3 protein: CASSDTGTQPQHF; CDR3 DNA: TGTGCCAGCAGTGACACAGGGACTCAGCCCCAGCATTTT
D gene: -; J gene: TRBJ2-7; V gene: TRBV21-1; CDR3 length: 17; clone size: -; CDR3 protein: CATPRDRGPSSPYEQYF; CDR3 DNA: TGTGCCACCCCCCGGGACAGGGGGCCTTCATCCCCCTACGAGCAGTACTTC
D gene: -; J gene: TRBJ2-7; V gene: TRBV19; CDR3 length: 11; clone size: once; CDR3 protein: CASSSDGEQYF; CDR3 DNA: TGTGCCAGTAGTTCGGACGGGGAGCAGTACTTC